The next 15 T cell receptor beta chains were all read from a single sample in a study of chemoradiotherapy in HPV16-positive cancers (dated by TCRdb to between 2021 and 2023). To prepare the library, the immunoSEQ multiplex PCR assay was applied. TCRdb mirrors the immuneACCESS table, restricted to in-frame sequences. Some clones are absent from its copies; in checked studies, under half trace to an unresolved V gene, and the reason for the others is unknown. Across this sample there are about 27,000 clones, with over 90% seen only once. Together, the top ten hold roughly 18% of the sample. Sequenced here: blood, sampled from a patient who underwent chemoradiotherapy. These receptors originate from a human donor with HPV-associated anogenital cancer.

The table lists this clone with a count of one. The chain couples TRBV7-9 to TRBJ1-5, with 8 bases that match TRBD1. The trim removed 5 bases at V and 6 bases at J, leaving 6 bases unmatched. This CDR3 is 14 amino acids long. Looked up from germline, CDR1 is SEHNR and CDR2 is FQNEAQ (reference sequence). The CDR3 region has the DNA TGTGCCAGCAGCGTCGACAGGGGCGGTCAGCCCCAGCATTTT. The encoded protein is CASSVDRGGQPQHF.

The chain links TRBV11-2 to TRBJ2-3; 9 bases map to TRBD2. This CDR3 has 19 amino acids. V gave up 0 bases and J gave up 0 bases; unmatched junction bases: 10. The V gene's germline CDR1 is SGHAT and CDR2 FQNNGV. As DNA, the CDR3 is TGTGCCAGCAGCTTAGACCACTGGGGACTAGCAGAAAGCACAGATACGCAGTATTTT. This translates into CASSLDHWGLAESTDTQYF.

This chain uses TRBV4-3 with TRBJ2-1; D ambiguous. Germline V CDR1 and CDR2: LGHNA, YSLEER. This CDR3 is built from 14 residues. With 0 bases removed from V and 4 bases from J, the gap between germline ends came to 7 bases. DNA of the CDR3: TGCGCCAGCAGCCAAGACGCCCGATACAATGAGCAGTTCTTC. Amino acid sequence: CASSQDARYNEQFF.

This chain joins TRBV27 and TRBJ1-5, with 7 nucleotides matching TRBD1. The CDR3 is 13 amino acids. J gave up 6 bases and V 5 bases, and 4 bases lay outside the gene matches. CDR1 and CDR2 (germline): MNHEY, SMNVEV (reference sequence). The DNA of the CDR3 is TGTGCCAGCAGTCTCACAGGGGTTCAGCCCCAGCATTTT. This translates into CASSLTGVQPQHF.

This clone has a handful of counts. J is TRBJ2-7 and V is TRBV11-2; D remains unclear. With 4 bases removed from V and 8 bases from J, the gap between germline ends came to 12 bases. The CDR3 runs 12 residues. Germline CDR1 reads SGHAT; CDR2 reads FQNNGV. The CDR3 sequence: CASSYSLTKQYF. The CDR3 DNA reads as TGTGCCAGCAGCTACTCCCTTACGAAGCAGTACTTC.

The genes are TRBV11-2 and TRBJ2-5; no clear D. Deletions cut 4 bases from V and 1 base from J, with 7 bases between. Germline CDR1 SGHAT, CDR2 FQNNGV. CDR3 length: 13 amino acids. The CDR3 DNA reads TGTGCCAGCAGCTCTGGAGCCCAAGAGACCCAGTACTTC. This sequence encodes CASSSGAQETQYF.

CDR3 in amino acids: CASSQDKDRGGVMEKLFF. CDR3 bases: TGTGCCAGCAGCCAAGATAAGGACAGGGGAGGAGTTATGGAAAAACTGTTTTTT. The chain is built from TRBV14 and TRBJ1-4, with TRBD1 matching over 9 bases. Trimming cost V 0 bases and J 8 bases; bases outside gene matches: 13. CDR3 size: 18 residues. CDR1 SGHDN and CDR2 FVKESK come from the germline V gene.

This clone was detected once. The rearrangement links TRBV11-2 to TRBJ1-4; 8 nucleotides align to TRBD1. Germline trimming cut 1 base from V and 0 bases from J; bases unmatched to any gene: 4. This CDR3 is 17 amino acids long. Per the germline V gene, CDR1 is SGHAT and CDR2 is FQNNGV. CDR3 loop: CASSLGDRFATNEKLFF. The CDR3 nucleotides are TGTGCCAGCAGCTTAGGGGACAGGTTTGCAACTAATGAAAAACTGTTTTTT.

This clone occurred a few times. The rearrangement joins TRBV6-1 to TRBJ2-5; TRBD1 agrees at 10 bases. In germline, CDR1 is MNHNS, CDR2 SASEGT. The CDR3 is 15 amino acids. Unmatched junction bases numbered 10, after V lost 5 bases and J lost 7 bases. The CDR3 nucleotides are TGTGCCAGCAGTACCCTGGGACAGGGGCCGCGGACCCAGTACTTC. As protein: CASSTLGQGPRTQYF.

This sequence joins TRBV7-2 and TRBJ2-7; D may be TRBD2 (5 bases). Germline CDR1 and CDR2: SGHTA and FQGNSA. The V end was cut by 3 bases, the J end by 5 bases, with 8 bases between. The CDR3 contains 12 residues. CDR3: CASSLLGDEQYF. The CDR3 nucleotides are TGTGCCAGCAGCTTGCTCGGGGACGAGCAGTACTTC.

The chain recombines TRBV25-1 with TRBJ2-2; TRBD2 agrees at 12 bases. V lost 6 bases and J lost 3; bases outside the gene matches: 5. The CDR3 loop spans 16 amino acids. Germline V gene sequence: CDR1 MGHDK, CDR2 SYGVNS. CDR3 amino acids: CASSGTSGSYTGELFF. The CDR3 DNA reads as TGTGCCAGCAGCGGGACTAGCGGGTCTTACACCGGGGAGCTGTTTTTT.

This clone was found once. V usage is TRBV19 and J usage is TRBJ1-5; D may be TRBD1 (6 bases). This CDR3 contains 13 residues. V lost 7 bases and J 4 bases, leaving 11 bases between the germline ends. Per the germline V gene, CDR1 is LNHDA and CDR2 is SQIVND (reference sequence). CDR3 amino acids: CASTGQNNQPQHF. CDR3 nucleotide sequence: TGTGCCAGTACTGGACAGAATAATCAGCCCCAGCATTTT.

The chain has TRBV18 and TRBJ2-5, with TRBD2 matching over 8 bases. The CDR3 has 15 amino acids. V dropped 3 bases and J dropped 4; count of bases not matched to a gene: 7. The germline V gene has CDR1 KGHSH and CDR2 LQKENI. The DNA for the CDR3 is TGTGCCAGCTCACCCACCGGACTAGCCGCAGAGACCCAGTACTTC. Amino acid sequence: CASSPTGLAAETQYF.

The V gene is TRBV7-2, the J gene TRBJ2-5; possibly TRBD1 for D (6 bases). Germline loops: CDR1 SGHTA, CDR2 FQGNSA. The CDR3 sequence is 14 residues long. V shed 1 base and J shed 5 bases, with 11 bases lying between them. This chain's CDR3 is CASSLGGQRETQYF. As DNA, the CDR3 is TGTGCCAGCAGCTTAGGGGGGCAGAGGGAGACCCAGTACTTC.

The chain is built from TRBV7-9 and TRBJ1-4, with 7 bases lining up with TRBD1. After removal of 11 bases from V and 0 bases from J, the junction contained 3 bases not matched to a gene. Germline CDR1 SEHNR, CDR2 FQNEAQ (reference sequence). CDR3 length equals 13 residues. The CDR3 sequence is CAGTGATNEKLFF. The CDR3 nucleotides read TGTGCCGGAACAGGGGCAACTAATGAAAAACTGTTTTTT. The variable domain in full, completed from reference TRBV7-9 and TRBJ1-4, reads DTGVSQNPRHKITKRGQNVTFRCDPISEHNRLYWYRQTLGQGPEFLTYFQNEAQLEKSRLLSDRFSAERPKGSFSTLEIQRTEQGDSAMYLCAGTGATNEKLFFGSGTQLSVL.